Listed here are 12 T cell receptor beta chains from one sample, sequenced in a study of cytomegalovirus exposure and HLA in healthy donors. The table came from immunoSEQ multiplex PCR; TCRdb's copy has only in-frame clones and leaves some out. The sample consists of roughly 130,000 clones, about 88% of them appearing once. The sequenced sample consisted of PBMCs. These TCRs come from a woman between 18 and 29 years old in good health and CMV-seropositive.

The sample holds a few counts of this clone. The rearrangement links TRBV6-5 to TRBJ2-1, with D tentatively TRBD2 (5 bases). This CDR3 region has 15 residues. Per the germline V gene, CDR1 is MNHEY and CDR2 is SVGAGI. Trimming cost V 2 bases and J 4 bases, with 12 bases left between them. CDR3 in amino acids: CASSYGGGVYNEQFF. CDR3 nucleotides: TGTGCCAGCAGTTACGGCGGAGGTGTTTACAATGAGCAGTTCTTC.

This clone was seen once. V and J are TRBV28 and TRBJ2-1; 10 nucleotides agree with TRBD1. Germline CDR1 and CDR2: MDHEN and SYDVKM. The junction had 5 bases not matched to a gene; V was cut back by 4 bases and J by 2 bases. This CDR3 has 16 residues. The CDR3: CASSSEDRGTYNEQFF. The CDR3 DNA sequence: TGTGCCAGCAGTTCCGAGGACAGGGGGACCTACAATGAGCAGTTCTTC.

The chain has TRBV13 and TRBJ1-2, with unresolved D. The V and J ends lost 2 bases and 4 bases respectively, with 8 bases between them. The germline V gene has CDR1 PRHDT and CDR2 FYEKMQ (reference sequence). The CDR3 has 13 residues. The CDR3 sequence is CASSLTGIYGYTF. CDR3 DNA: TGTGCCAGCAGCTTAACCGGTATCTATGGCTACACCTTC.

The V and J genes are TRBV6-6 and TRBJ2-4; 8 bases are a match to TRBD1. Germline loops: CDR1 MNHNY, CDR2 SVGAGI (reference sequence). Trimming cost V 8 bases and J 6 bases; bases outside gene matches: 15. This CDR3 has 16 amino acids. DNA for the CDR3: TGTGCCAGCTCGACCCAGGGGGCAGGGGATAGAAACATTCAGTACTTC. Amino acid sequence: CASSTQGAGDRNIQYF.

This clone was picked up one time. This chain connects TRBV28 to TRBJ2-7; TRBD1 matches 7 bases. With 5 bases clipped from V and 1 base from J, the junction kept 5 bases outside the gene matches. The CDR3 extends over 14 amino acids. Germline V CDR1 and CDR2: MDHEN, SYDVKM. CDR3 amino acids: CASSAPGQSYEQYF. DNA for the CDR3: TGTGCCAGCAGTGCACCGGGACAGTCCTACGAGCAGTACTTC.

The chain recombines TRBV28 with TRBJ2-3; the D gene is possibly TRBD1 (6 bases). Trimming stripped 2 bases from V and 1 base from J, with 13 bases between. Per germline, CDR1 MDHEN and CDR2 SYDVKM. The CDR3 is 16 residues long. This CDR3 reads CASSLTIGTRTDTQYF. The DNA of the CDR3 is TGTGCCAGCAGTTTAACTATCGGGACACGCACAGATACGCAGTATTTT.

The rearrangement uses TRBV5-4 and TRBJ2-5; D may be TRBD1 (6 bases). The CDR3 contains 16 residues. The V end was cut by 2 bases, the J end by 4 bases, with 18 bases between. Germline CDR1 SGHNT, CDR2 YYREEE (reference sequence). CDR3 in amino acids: CASSLRGAGAVETQYF. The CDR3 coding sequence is TGTGCCAGCAGCTTAAGGGGTGCAGGGGCCGTAGAGACCCAGTACTTC.

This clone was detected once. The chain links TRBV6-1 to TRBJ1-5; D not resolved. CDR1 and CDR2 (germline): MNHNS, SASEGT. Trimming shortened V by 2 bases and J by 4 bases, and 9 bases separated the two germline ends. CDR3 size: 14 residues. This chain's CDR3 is CASSESLTNQPQHF. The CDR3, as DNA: TGTGCCAGCAGTGAATCCTTGACTAATCAGCCCCAGCATTTT.

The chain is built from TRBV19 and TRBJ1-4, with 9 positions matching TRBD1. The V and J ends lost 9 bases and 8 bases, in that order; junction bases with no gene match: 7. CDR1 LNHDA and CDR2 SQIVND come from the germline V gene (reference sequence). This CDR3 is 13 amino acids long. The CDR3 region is CASSTDRGEKLFF. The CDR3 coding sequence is TGTGCCAGCTCTACGGACAGGGGAGAAAAACTGTTTTTT.

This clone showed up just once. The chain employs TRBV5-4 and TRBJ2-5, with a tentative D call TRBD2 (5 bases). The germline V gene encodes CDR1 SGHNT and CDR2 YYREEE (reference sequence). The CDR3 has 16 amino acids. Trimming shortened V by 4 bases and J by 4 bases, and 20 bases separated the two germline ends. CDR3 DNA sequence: TGTGCCAGCAGCGCCAGACCGGGCCCTGAGGGAGAGACCCAGTACTTC. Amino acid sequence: CASSARPGPEGETQYF.

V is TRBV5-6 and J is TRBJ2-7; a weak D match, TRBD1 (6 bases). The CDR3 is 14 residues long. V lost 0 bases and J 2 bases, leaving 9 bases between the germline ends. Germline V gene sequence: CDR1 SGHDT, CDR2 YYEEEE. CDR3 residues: CASSLGQAPYEQYF. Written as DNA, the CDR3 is TGTGCCAGCAGCTTGGGACAGGCACCCTACGAGCAGTACTTC.

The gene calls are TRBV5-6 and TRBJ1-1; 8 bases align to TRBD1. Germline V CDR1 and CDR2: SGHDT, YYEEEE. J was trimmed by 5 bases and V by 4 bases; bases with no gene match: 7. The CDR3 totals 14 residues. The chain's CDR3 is CASSPDRVRTEAFF. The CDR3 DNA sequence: TGTGCCAGCAGCCCGGACAGGGTTCGGACTGAAGCTTTCTTT.